The source of this T cell receptor (beta chain) is a study of vaccination effects on CD4 cells after COVID-19. CDR3 length: 16 amino acids. Between the trimmed V and J ends, which lost 6 bases and 3 bases, there was a span of 19 bases. Germline V gene sequence: CDR1 MNHEY, CDR2 SMNVEV (reference sequence). Isolating CD4+ T cells followed approximately ten days of culture. By PCR, the person was confirmed to have had SARS-CoV-2 infection between March and December 2020. It was two doses of either the BNT162b2 or mRNA-1273 vaccine that participants received. Of note for this clone: What it binds is not known.

Data came from immunoSEQ multiplex PCR; TCRdb stores just in-frame clones and leaves some out. The sample contains tens of thousands of clones, over 65% of which appear only once. Findings and caveats of the study: Pronounced clonal contraction occurred in clones induced by infection and by vaccine late after vaccination.

The origin of this receptor is a human donor who had a prior SARS-CoV-2 infection. This chain connects TRBV27 to TRBJ2-3, with a possible D match to TRBD1 (5 bases). The specimen comprised CD4+ T cells from PBMCs cultured without peptide, sampled after COVID-19 vaccination. CDR3 loop: CASSKRQGIFTDTQYF. CDR3 nucleotide sequence: TGTGCCAGCAGCAAAAGGCAGGGAATTTTTACAGATACGCAGTATTTT.